One and the same sample provided the 14 T cell receptor beta chains below, sequenced in a study of cytomegalovirus exposure and HLA in healthy donors. 13 Jbeta primers and 60 Vbeta primers were used for the PCR. The table came from immunoSEQ multiplex PCR; TCRdb's copy has only in-frame clones and leaves some out. The sample contains around 150,000 clones, around 90% of which appear only once. Sequencing was carried out using PBMCs. These receptors all stem from a woman in her thirties or forties in good health and CMV-seronegative.

CDR3 coding DNA: TGTGCCAGTAGTGCGCGGGAGCGAAATGAGCAGTTCTTC. Its protein is CASSARERNEQFF. V usage is TRBV19 and J usage is TRBJ2-1; 7 nucleotides match TRBD2. J was trimmed by 7 bases and V by 5 bases; bases with no gene match: 5. The CDR3 consists of 13 residues. CDR1 and CDR2 (germline): LNHDA, SQIVND (reference sequence). Complete variable domain (other parts from reference TRBV19 and TRBJ2-1): DGGITQSPKYLFRKEGQNVTLSCEQNLNHDAMYWYRQDPGQGLRLIYYSQIVNDFQKGDIAEGYSVSREKKESFPLTVTSAQKNPTAFYLCASSARERNEQFFGPGTRLTVL.

This clone has only a few counts. The chain combines TRBV6-6 with TRBJ1-1; TRBD1 matches 8 bases. The V gene's germline CDR1 is MNHNY and CDR2 SVGAGI (reference sequence). Trimming at V came to 6 bases and at J to 1 base, leaving 1 base not matched to a gene. CDR3 length: 13 residues. The DNA of the CDR3 is TGTGCCAGCAGCGGACAGGGGAACACTGAAGCTTTCTTT. Translation: CASSGQGNTEAFF.

This rearrangement joins TRBV6-5 to TRBJ2-1; the D gene is possibly TRBD1 (6 bases). This CDR3 region has 15 residues. V lost 7 bases, J lost 7 bases, and 20 bases lay in between. CDR1 is MNHEY, CDR2 SVGAGI, per germline. As DNA, the CDR3 is TGTGCCAGCATCTCTCTTCTGGGGGCTTGGAATGAGCAGTTCTTC. Its protein is CASISLLGAWNEQFF.

The rearrangement uses TRBV11-1 and TRBJ2-7; perhaps TRBD2 as D (5 bases). The CDR3 has 14 residues. V was cut by 1 base and J by 5 bases, with 12 bases left in between. Germline values: CDR1 SGHAT, CDR2 FQDESV (reference sequence). CDR3 residues: CASSLGAMGDEQYF. CDR3 DNA sequence: TGTGCCAGCAGCTTAGGGGCTATGGGAGACGAGCAGTACTTC.

The gene calls are TRBV7-9 and TRBJ2-1; D perhaps matches TRBD2 (7 bases). Trimming removed 4 bases from V and 10 bases from J, with 17 bases in between. CDR1 and CDR2 from the germline V gene are SEHNR and FQNEAQ (reference sequence). The CDR3 is 14 amino acids. CDR3 residues: CASSSGGAPFEQFF. In DNA, the CDR3 is TGTGCCAGCAGCTCGGGGGGCGCGCCCTTCGAGCAGTTCTTC.

This chain connects TRBV5-1 to TRBJ1-2, with D perhaps matching TRBD1 (5 bases). This CDR3 comprises 14 residues. Deletions cut 5 bases from V and 8 bases from J, with 19 bases between. The germline gives CDR1 SGHRS, CDR2 YFSETQ. The CDR3 protein is CASSLDGGLGGYTF. The CDR3, as DNA: TGCGCCAGCAGTTTAGATGGGGGACTGGGAGGCTACACCTTC.

Regarding this clone: Relative to the germline gene, one junction end is altered; a read error may explain this. V gene TRBV5-6 combines with J gene TRBJ2-2, with a weak D call TRBD2 (5 bases). CDR3 length: 15 residues. In germline, CDR1 is SGHDT, CDR2 YYEEEE. CDR3 bases: TGTGCCAGCAGCTTGCGATGTCTGGAACACCGGGGAGCTGTTTTT. Encoded protein: CASSLRCLEHRGAVF.

This chain joins TRBV2 and TRBJ2-7; D gene unclear. V was cut by 6 bases and J by 1 base, with 7 bases left in between. Germline values: CDR1 SNHLY, CDR2 FYNNEI. This CDR3 has 12 amino acids. CDR3 sequence (DNA): TGTGCCAGCAGCGAGAGATCCTACGAGCAGTACTTC. Translated: CASSERSYEQYF.

The chain employs TRBV28 and TRBJ2-7, with 8 bases matching TRBD1. Germline lookup yields CDR1 MDHEN and CDR2 SYDVKM. With 3 bases clipped from V and 6 bases from J, the junction kept 7 bases outside the gene matches. The CDR3 spans 14 residues. CDR3 sequence: CASSFAGGYTEQYF. DNA for the CDR3: TGTGCCAGCAGTTTCGCAGGGGGCTATACCGAGCAGTACTTC.

V gene TRBV5-1 combines with J gene TRBJ2-7; D is uncertain. Trimming pared 0 bases from V and 2 bases from J, leaving 9 bases between. The V gene's germline CDR1 is SGHRS and CDR2 YFSETQ. CDR3 length: 14 residues. The CDR3 here is CASSLDPETYEQYF. In nucleotides, the CDR3 is TGCGCCAGCAGCTTGGATCCCGAGACCTACGAGCAGTACTTC.

The chain couples TRBV30 to TRBJ1-1; D uncertain. The CDR3 runs 13 residues. Trimming shortened V by 0 bases and J by 6 bases, and 11 bases separated the two germline ends. CDR1 and CDR2 from the germline V gene are GTSNPN and SVGIG (reference sequence). The CDR3 bases are TGTGCCTGGAGTGTAGGAGGGTGGGCTGAAGCTTTCTTT. Protein: CAWSVGGWAEAFF.

The chain employs TRBV13 and TRBJ2-1; D is undetermined. The CDR3 has 14 residues. Trimming shortened V by 6 bases and J by 1 base, and 10 bases separated the two germline ends. CDR1 PRHDT and CDR2 FYEKMQ come from the germline V gene (reference sequence). CDR3 sequence reads: CASSHSRSYNEQFF. The CDR3 nucleotides read TGTGCCAGCAGTCACTCGAGGTCCTACAATGAGCAGTTCTTC.

The CDR3 DNA follows: TGTGCCTGGAGTCTTGGCCATTCTAGCGGGAGGCGATCTAGCACAGATACGCAGTATTTT. Translating it yields CAWSLGHSSGRRSSTDTQYF. The rearrangement uses TRBV30 and TRBJ2-3, with 11 bases matching TRBD2. The ends lost 2 bases at V and 0 bases at J; junction bases unmatched: 16. The germline CDR1 and CDR2 sequences are GTSNPN and SVGIG (reference sequence). CDR3 length: 20 residues.

The gene calls are TRBV19 and TRBJ1-5; tentatively, D is TRBD1 (5 bases). Germline CDR1 and CDR2: LNHDA and SQIVND (reference sequence). The CDR3 is 17 amino acids. Trimming left V 5 bases short and J 0 bases short, with 17 bases between. The CDR3 protein is CASSGWRQTLSNQPQHF. The CDR3 nucleotides are TGTGCCAGTAGTGGCTGGAGACAGACCCTTAGCAATCAGCCCCAGCATTTT.